The 6 T cell receptor beta chains presented below share a single source sample, sequenced in a study of T cell clonality in common variable immunodeficiency (dated by TCRdb to the mid-2010s). Broader findings and caveats from the paper: CVID TCRbeta sequences were reported to have fewer deletions and N-nucleotide insertions and to lack highly modified clones with 13 or more V deletions.

No antigen has been identified for these receptors. The library was obtained by the immunoSEQ multiplex PCR assay. This is the immuneACCESS table as TCRdb keeps it, with only in-frame sequences that have V and J called. A part of the clones is gone; compared with another copy, unresolved V genes explain less than half, and the rest is unexplained. For this sample, under 15,000 clones are listed, none of them singletons. The ten largest account for about 6.6% of the sample. The sample consisted of peripheral blood mononuclear cells. The source of these receptors is a human donor with common variable immunodeficiency.

The CDR3 DNA, read in part, is TGTGCCAGTAGTATAACGGGACTCCCGCTCACTGAA. It translates to CASSITGLPLTE. The complete CDR3 protein is CASSITGLPLTEAFF. V usage is TRBV19 and J usage is TRBJ1-1, with TRBD1 as a possible D gene (5 bases). Read coverage stops 3 residues before the CDR3 terminus; the germline J gene supplies the remainder. The CDR3 loop spans 15 amino acids. The V end was cut by 2 bases, the J end by 4 bases, with 14 bases between. Germline lookup yields CDR1 LNHDA and CDR2 SQIVND (reference sequence).

This clone showed up just a few times. Read data end 3 residues before the CDR3 end; the end is taken from the germline J gene. The chain has TRBV30 and TRBJ2-1, with TRBD2 matching over 7 bases. Germline assignment: CDR1 GTSNPN and CDR2 SVGIG (reference sequence). The CDR3 runs 14 residues. The V and J ends lost 3 bases and 8 bases, in that order; junction bases with no gene match: 10. CDR3 bases read: TGTGCCTGGAGGAAAACAGCGGGGTGGGATGAG. Translating gives CAWRKTAGWDE. The complete CDR3 protein is CAWRKTAGWDEQFF. The full variable domain, its missing parts supplied by reference TRBV30 and TRBJ2-1, is SQTIHQWPATLVQPVGSPLSLECTVEGTSNPNLYWYRQAAGRGLQLLFYSVGIGQISSEVPQNLSASRPQDRQFILSSKKLLLSDSGFYLCAWRKTAGWDEQFFGPGTRLTVL.

Comment on this clone: The read ends 3 residues early relative to the CDR3; the germline J gene fills the gap. The chain joins TRBV2 to TRBJ1-1; D call uncertain. V was pared by 8 bases and J by 6 bases, with 13 bases between. Per germline, CDR1 SNHLY and CDR2 FYNNEI. The CDR3 contains 12 residues. CDR3 amino acids: CASPAGTAEAFF. The part of the CDR3 DNA that was read is TGTGCCAGCCCGGCAGGAACGGCTGAA.

Of note for this clone: The read is 3 residues too short to cover the CDR3 end, so that end is filled in from the germline J gene. The chain is built from TRBV7-6 and TRBJ1-1; 10 positions agree with TRBD1. Germline trimming cut 3 bases from V and 5 bases from J; bases unmatched to any gene: 0. The CDR3 extends over 13 amino acids. In germline, CDR1 is SGHVS, CDR2 FNYEAQ. Partial CDR3 DNA: TGTGCCAGCAGCTTGGACAGGGGGACTGAA. This codes for CASSLDRGTE. From start to end, the CDR3 is CASSLDRGTEAFF.

This clone was counted many times. The sequenced fragment ends 3 residues before the CDR3 boundary, so the rest is inferred from the germline J gene. The V and J genes are TRBV20-1 and TRBJ1-2; the match to TRBD1 covers 7 bases. Germline V gene lookup returns CDR1 DFQATT and CDR2 SNEGSKA (reference sequence). After removal of 7 bases from V and 3 bases from J, the junction contained 11 bases not matched to a gene. This CDR3 spans 14 amino acids. CDR3 protein: CSVQTGDRHYGYTF. CDR3 bases read: TGCAGTGTCCAAACAGGGGATCGCCACTATGGC.

The sample holds a few counts of this clone. The observed sequence ends 3 residues before the CDR3 terminus, with the missing tail filled in from the germline J gene. The chain couples TRBV5-1 to TRBJ2-7; the match to TRBD1 covers 10 bases. The ends lost 3 bases at V and 2 bases at J; junction bases unmatched: 2. Germline loops: CDR1 SGHRS, CDR2 YFSETQ. This CDR3 has 14 amino acids. Partial CDR3 DNA: TGCGCCAGCAGCTGGGGGACAGGGGCCTACGAG. Encoded protein: CASSWGTGAYE. The CDR3 as a whole reads CASSWGTGAYEQYF.